This T cell receptor (beta chain) emerged from a study of a mutant IDH1 vaccine in newly diagnosed glioma. Study overall: Initiation of the vaccine course occurred 4-6 weeks after radiotherapy alone, or alongside temozolomide cycles. The study held visit V12 at week 35 and visit V13 at week 47.

This clone was seen more than once but under ten times. Antigen: not known. The repertoire was sequenced with immunoSEQ multiplex PCR; TCRdb's copy has only in-frame clones and lacks some. The sample yields 25,000 to 40,000 clones, roughly three quarters seen once. Notes on the study in general: Induction of immune responses by the vaccine occurred in about 95% of patients.

Time point defined: week 35, safety follow-up. Doses comprised 300 ug of mutant IDH1 20-mer peptide each, plus topical imiquimod. In weeks 1, 3, 5, 7, 11, 15, 19 and 23, patients were immunized, eight times in all. The TCR was taken from a woman aged 30 to 39 with glioma. Some clones in this sample may be carry-over from other donors' samples. Sequencing used PBMCs, obtained from a glioma patient whose treatment included an IDH1 peptide vaccine.

The CDR3 is CASSLEGTMVGAKNIQYF. The CDR3 bases are TGTGCCAGCAGCTTAGAAGGCACCATGGTGGGAGCCAAAAACATTCAGTACTTC. The rearrangement joins TRBV7-8 to TRBJ2-4, with no clear D. The CDR3 consists of 18 residues. Germline V gene sequence: CDR1 SGHVS, CDR2 FQNEAQ. V was clipped by 1 base and J by 0 bases, with 16 bases between them.